Below are 7 T cell receptor beta chains sequenced from a single sample in a study of blood T cell repertoires in COVID-19. Here immunoSEQ multiplex PCR was the method, and the copy in TCRdb shows in-frame clones only, minus some. This table has under 300,000 clones, nearly 85% appearing once. Sequencing input: peripheral blood. The receptors stem from a human donor in a cohort sampled during active COVID-19.

This clone was counted between two and nine times. The chain's CDR3 is CASSQATGGQPQHF. The CDR3 nucleotides read TGTGCCAGCAGCCAAGCGACAGGGGGTCAGCCCCAGCATTTT. The V and J genes are TRBV3-1 (or the pseudogene TRBV3-2) and TRBJ1-5; the match to TRBD1 covers 9 bases. CDR1 is LGHDT, CDR2 YNNKEL, per germline (reference sequence). The ends lost 1 base at V and 6 bases at J; junction bases unmatched: 1. The CDR3 is 14 residues long.

This chain connects TRBV2 to TRBJ2-2; D perhaps matches TRBD1 (5 bases). The length of the CDR3 is 14 residues. Germline V CDR1 and CDR2: SNHLY, FYNNEI. Trimming removed 4 bases from V and 1 base from J, with 7 bases in between. The CDR3 loop reads CASSVQGNTGELFF. DNA of the CDR3: TGTGCCAGCAGTGTTCAGGGGAACACCGGGGAGCTGTTTTTT.

This sequence joins TRBV7-8 and TRBJ2-7; the D gene is possibly TRBD1 (5 bases). Germline V gene data show CDR1 as SGHVS and CDR2 as FQNEAQ. The CDR3 contains 12 residues. Between the trimmed V and J ends, which lost 4 bases and 7 bases, there was a span of 11 bases. CDR3 nucleotides: TGTGCCAGCAGCTATCCAGGGTGGGAGCAGTACTTC. Translating gives CASSYPGWEQYF. Based on the CDR3 plus reference TRBV7-8 and TRBJ2-7, the full variable domain is GAGVSQSPRYKVAKRGQDVALRCDPISGHVSLFWYQQALGQGPEFLTYFQNEAQLDKSGLPSDRFFAERPEGSVSTLKIQRTQQEDSAVYLCASSYPGWEQYFGPGTRLTVT.

The genes are TRBV6-5 and TRBJ2-2; TRBD1 might be the D (8 bases). This CDR3 region has 14 residues. Trimming took off 5 bases at V and 3 bases at J, with 10 bases between the two ends. The germline CDR1 and CDR2 sequences are MNHEY and SVGAGI. In DNA, the CDR3 is TGTGCCAGCAGTACAGGGGGGGACACCGGGGAGCTGTTTTTT. This codes for CASSTGGDTGELFF.

CDR3 amino acids: CASSVGAGGPNEQFF. The CDR3 nucleotides are TGTGCCAGCAGCGTAGGGGCGGGGGGGCCGAATGAGCAGTTCTTC. V gene TRBV9 combines with J gene TRBJ2-1, with 9 bases that match TRBD2. V gave up 0 bases and J gave up 7 bases; unmatched junction bases: 5. Germline V gene lookup returns CDR1 SGDLS and CDR2 YYNGEE. CDR3 length: 15 amino acids.

This chain links TRBV2 with TRBJ2-3, with 8 bases lining up with TRBD1. The CDR3 length is 17 residues. Trimming removed 3 bases from V and 2 bases from J; junction bases left unmatched: 10. Germline loops: CDR1 SNHLY, CDR2 FYNNEI. The chain's CDR3 is CASSDLFGQGATDTQYF. Here the CDR3 DNA reads TGTGCCAGCAGTGATTTATTTGGGCAGGGGGCCACAGATACGCAGTATTTT.

This chain uses TRBV10-3 with TRBJ2-2; 8 bases are shared with TRBD1. V dropped 7 bases and J dropped 4; count of bases not matched to a gene: 5. CDR1 and CDR2 from the germline V gene are ENHRY and SYGVKD. The CDR3 totals 14 residues. CDR3 sequence: CAIKGQASTGELFF. The CDR3 bases are TGTGCCATCAAGGGACAGGCTTCCACCGGGGAGCTGTTTTTT.